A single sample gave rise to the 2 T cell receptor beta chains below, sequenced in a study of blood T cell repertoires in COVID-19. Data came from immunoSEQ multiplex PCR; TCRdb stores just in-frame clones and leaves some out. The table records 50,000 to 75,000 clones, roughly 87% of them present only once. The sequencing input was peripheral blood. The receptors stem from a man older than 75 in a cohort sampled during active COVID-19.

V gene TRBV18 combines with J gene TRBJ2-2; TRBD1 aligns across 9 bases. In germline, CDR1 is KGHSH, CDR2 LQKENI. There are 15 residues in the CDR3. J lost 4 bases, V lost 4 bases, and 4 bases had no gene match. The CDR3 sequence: CASSQGQGTTGELFF. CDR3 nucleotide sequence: TGTGCCAGCTCACAGGGACAGGGTACCACCGGGGAGCTGTTTTTT.

The CDR3 DNA reads as TGTGCCAGCAGCACTAGCGGGAACGAGCAGTACTTC. Amino acid sequence: CASSTSGNEQYF. The V call is TRBV11-2, the J call TRBJ2-7; 10 bases agree with TRBD2. Losses at the gene ends were 5 bases for V and 5 bases for J; bases not matched to a gene: 0. CDR3 length: 12 amino acids. Germline assignment: CDR1 SGHAT and CDR2 FQNNGV. Based on the CDR3 plus reference TRBV11-2 and TRBJ2-7, the full variable domain is EAGVAQSPRYKIIEKRQSVAFWCNPISGHATLYWYQQILGQGPKLLIQFQNNGVVDDSQLPKDRFSAERLKGVDSTLKIQPAKLEDSAVYLCASSTSGNEQYFGPGTRLTVT.